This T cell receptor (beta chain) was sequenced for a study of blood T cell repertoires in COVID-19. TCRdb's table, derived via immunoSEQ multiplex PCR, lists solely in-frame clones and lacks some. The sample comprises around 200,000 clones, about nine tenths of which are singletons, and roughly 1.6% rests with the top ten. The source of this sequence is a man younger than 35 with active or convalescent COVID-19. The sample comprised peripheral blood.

Here the CDR3 DNA reads TGCAGTGCTCGGGACAGCTATGGCTACACCTTC. Amino acids: CSARDSYGYTF. The rearrangement links TRBV20-1 to TRBJ1-2, with 7 positions matching TRBD1. V gave up 5 bases and J gave up 4 bases; unmatched junction bases: 1. There are 11 residues in the CDR3. Germline CDR1 is DFQATT and CDR2 is SNEGSKA (reference sequence).